The text below deals with one T cell receptor beta chain. The antigen is undetermined. The CDR3 is 14 amino acids. With 2 bases removed from V and 6 bases from J, the gap between germline ends came to 11 bases. CDR1 is SGDLS and CDR2 is YYNGEE in the germline V gene. This entry comes from a study of cytomegalovirus exposure and HLA in healthy donors. Regarding the study as a whole: In a later analysis, DRB1 alleles had the most associated TCRs; HLA-C alleles the fewest.

The PCR had 60 Vbeta and 13 Jbeta primers. Using immunoSEQ multiplex PCR, the repertoire was profiled, and TCRdb retains in-frame clones only, with some absent. The table has over 200,000 clones, approximately 84% seen once. The source material was PBMCs. V gene TRBV9 combines with J gene TRBJ1-4; a weak D match, TRBD1 (5 bases). The origin of this receptor is a woman between 35 and 50 years old in good health and CMV-seronegative. CDR3 loop: CASSVNPGDEKLFF. The CDR3 DNA sequence: TGTGCCAGCAGCGTCAATCCGGGGGATGAAAAACTGTTTTTT.